This entry lists 21 T cell receptor beta chains sequenced from one sample in a study of shared clonotypes between healthy human individuals. TCRdb's copy holds only in-frame clones and misses some; the assay was immunoSEQ multiplex PCR. The repertoire holds about 2 million clones, with about 95% as singletons. Sequenced: naive CD4+ T cells sorted from blood. Subset: CD45RA+ positively selected. Receptors were obtained from a man aged 18 to 35 in good health.

The gene calls are TRBV10-3 and TRBJ1-1; D possibly corresponds to TRBD1 (6 bases). Trimming took off 4 bases at V and 1 base at J, with 19 bases between the two ends. The CDR3 spans 17 residues. The V gene's germline CDR1 is ENHRY and CDR2 SYGVKD. CDR3 sequence (DNA): TGTGCCATCAGTGCCCCTATGGGGGGGGCGCGGAACACTGAAGCTTTCTTT. Its translation is CAISAPMGGARNTEAFF.

The chain employs TRBV27 and TRBJ2-2; D is uncertain. This CDR3 contains 15 residues. V dropped 3 bases and J dropped 0 bases, with 8 bases sitting between them. The germline V gene has CDR1 MNHEY and CDR2 SMNVEV (reference sequence). CDR3: CASSLRKANTGELFF. In nucleotides, the CDR3 is TGTGCCAGCAGTTTGAGGAAGGCGAACACCGGGGAGCTGTTTTTT.

A word on this clone: The sample contains more than one DNA sequence encoding this CDR3. The chain uses TRBV10-3 and TRBJ2-3; no clear D. V lost 0 bases and J 4 bases, leaving 8 bases between the germline ends. CDR1 ENHRY and CDR2 SYGVKD come from the germline V gene. This CDR3 is built from 14 residues. The CDR3 DNA follows: TGTGCCATCAGTGAGTCCGGCAGCCCAGATACGCAGTATTTT. Amino acids: CAISESGSPDTQYF.

The CDR3 protein is CASSYSRDRTYNEQFF. In DNA form, the CDR3 reads TGTGCCAGCAGTTATAGTAGGGACAGAACCTACAATGAGCAGTTCTTC. The chain employs TRBV6-5 and TRBJ2-1; 7 bases match TRBD1. This CDR3 has 16 amino acids. The germline V gene has CDR1 MNHEY and CDR2 SVGAGI. Trimming at V came to 3 bases and at J to 2 bases, leaving 7 bases not matched to a gene.

The table lists this clone with a count of one. The chain couples TRBV10-3 to TRBJ2-7; a weak D match, TRBD2 (6 bases). This CDR3 has 13 amino acids. Germline V gene lookup returns CDR1 ENHRY and CDR2 SYGVKD. Between the trimmed V and J ends, which lost 7 bases and 7 bases, there was a span of 17 bases. CDR3 loop: CAITPGGGGEQYF. The CDR3 DNA reads as TGTGCCATCACCCCCGGGGGTGGAGGAGAGCAGTACTTC.

This sequence joins TRBV18 and TRBJ2-3; maybe TRBD1 (6 bases). The CDR3 has 15 residues. V was trimmed by 6 bases and J by 2 bases, leaving 15 bases between them. The germline CDR1 and CDR2 sequences are KGHSH and LQKENI. The CDR3 DNA is TGTGCCAGCTCCCCCGGACAGCCAAACACAGATACGCAGTATTTT. Protein product: CASSPGQPNTDTQYF.

The count of this clone is one. The V gene is TRBV5-4, the J gene TRBJ2-7; TRBD1 agrees at 7 bases. V lost 7 bases and J lost 2; bases outside the gene matches: 9. The CDR3 is made up of 14 amino acids. CDR1 is SGHNT and CDR2 is YYREEE in the germline V gene (reference sequence). CDR3 bases: TGTGCCAGCGCCAGGGGGAAGAGCCCCTACGAGCAGTACTTC. The encoded protein is CASARGKSPYEQYF.

The rearrangement joins TRBV25-1 to TRBJ1-2; D might be TRBD1 (5 bases). The germline V gene has CDR1 MGHDK and CDR2 SYGVNS. V was clipped by 6 bases and J by 4 bases, with 15 bases between them. This CDR3 has 14 amino acids. The CDR3 spells CASSPLLGGYGYTF. DNA for the CDR3: TGTGCCAGCAGCCCCCTGCTTGGGGGCTATGGCTACACCTTC.

This sequence joins TRBV29-1 and TRBJ1-1; weak D call: TRBD1 (5 bases). Per the germline V gene, CDR1 is SQVTM and CDR2 is ANQGSEA. The length of the CDR3 is 14 residues. Trimming took 4 bases from V and 3 from J, leaving 15 bases between them. The CDR3 DNA reads as TGCAGCGTTGTCGTATGGGGCGGGTACACTGAAGCTTTCTTT. This translates into CSVVVWGGYTEAFF.

The rearrangement links TRBV28 to TRBJ1-6; 9 bases align to TRBD1. V trimming: 3 bases; J trimming: 6 bases; junction bases outside the gene matches: 9. The germline V gene encodes CDR1 MDHEN and CDR2 SYDVKM. The CDR3 consists of 17 residues. The CDR3 loop is CASSFTTGGAGNSPLHF. The CDR3 DNA is TGTGCCAGCAGTTTTACAACAGGGGGCGCCGGTAATTCACCCCTCCACTTT.

In the case of this clone: This sample includes further DNA sequences coding for the same CDR3. The chain joins TRBV7-9 to TRBJ2-7; D might be TRBD1 or TRBD2, each matching 5 bases. Looked up from germline, CDR1 is SEHNR and CDR2 is FQNEAQ (reference sequence). The CDR3 totals 14 residues. Deletions cut 3 bases from V and 1 base from J, with 10 bases between. CDR3 residues: CASSFRDRSYEQYF. CDR3 coding DNA: TGTGCCAGCAGCTTCCGGGACCGATCCTACGAGCAGTACTTC.

V is TRBV18 and J is TRBJ1-1; 7 nucleotides line up with TRBD1. V trimming: 8 bases; J trimming: 2 bases; junction bases outside the gene matches: 5. Germline V lookup: CDR1 KGHSH, CDR2 LQKENI. The CDR3 extends over 13 amino acids. The DNA of the CDR3 is TGTGCCAGCGCGGGACAGAACAACACTGAAGCTTTCTTT. This translates into CASAGQNNTEAFF.

This rearrangement joins TRBV18 to TRBJ1-2, with no clear D. V lost 7 bases to trimming and J lost 3 bases, with 6 bases between them. This CDR3 has 11 residues. Germline V lookup: CDR1 KGHSH, CDR2 LQKENI. The CDR3: CASFRDYGYTF. In DNA form, the CDR3 reads TGTGCCAGCTTTAGAGACTATGGCTACACCTTC.

The chain couples TRBV11-2 to TRBJ2-7, with D possibly matching TRBD1 (5 bases). V gave up 1 base and J gave up 6 bases, with 16 bases separating them. This CDR3 contains 15 residues. Germline values: CDR1 SGHAT, CDR2 FQNNGV. CDR3 DNA: TGTGCCAGCAGCTTAGCCGGCCAAAAAGGGGCCGAGCAGTACTTC. Translating it yields CASSLAGQKGAEQYF.

V gene TRBV20-1 combines with J gene TRBJ1-1; D is undetermined. Germline values: CDR1 DFQATT, CDR2 SNEGSKA (reference sequence). The length of the CDR3 is 11 residues. Trimming removed 6 bases from V and 6 bases from J, with 11 bases in between. CDR3 in amino acids: CSASRAPEAFF. Here the CDR3 DNA reads TGCAGTGCCTCCCGCGCTCCTGAAGCTTTCTTT.

V gene TRBV13 combines with J gene TRBJ2-3; 12 bases are a match to TRBD2. CDR1 and CDR2 from the germline V gene are PRHDT and FYEKMQ (reference sequence). V dropped 5 bases and J dropped 1; count of bases not matched to a gene: 4. The length of the CDR3 is 16 residues. CDR3 bases: TGTGCCAGCAGCCTGAGACTAGCGGGGGGCACAGATACGCAGTATTTT. Protein sequence: CASSLRLAGGTDTQYF.

V and J are TRBV5-1 and TRBJ1-6, with a tentative D call TRBD1 (5 bases). This CDR3 spans 17 amino acids. V was shortened by 2 bases and J by 0 bases, with 12 bases between the two germline ends. CDR1 is SGHRS and CDR2 is YFSETQ in the germline V gene. DNA for the CDR3: TGCGCCAGCAGCTTAGAAGGGGCGAGCTCCTATAATTCACCCCTCCACTTT. This sequence encodes CASSLEGASSYNSPLHF.

This clone occurred a few times. This chain connects TRBV11-2 to TRBJ2-2; D is unclear. This CDR3 has 14 amino acids. From germline, CDR1 is SGHAT and CDR2 FQNNGV. V was cut by 5 bases and J by 6 bases, with 13 bases left in between. CDR3 nucleotide sequence: TGTGCCAGCAGCCGCCCTTTGTGGGCCGGGGAGCTGTTTTTT. Encoded protein: CASSRPLWAGELFF. Variable domain in full (rest from reference TRBV11-2 and TRBJ2-2): EAGVAQSPRYKIIEKRQSVAFWCNPISGHATLYWYQQILGQGPKLLIQFQNNGVVDDSQLPKDRFSAERLKGVDSTLKIQPAKLEDSAVYLCASSRPLWAGELFFGEGSRLTVL.

Turning to this clone: Being one base from a much bigger clone, this may be a read error. The V and J genes are TRBV7-8 and TRBJ1-2; D perhaps matches TRBD1 (5 bases). This CDR3 spans 14 amino acids. Germline V gene data show CDR1 as SGHVS and CDR2 as FQNEAQ. Trimming stripped 1 base from V and 2 bases from J, with 8 bases between. CDR3 residues: CASSLGAGNYGYTF. CDR3 DNA: TGTGCCAGCAGCTTAGGGGCAGGGAACTATGGCTACACCTTC.

Remarks on this clone: The same CDR3 arises from other DNA sequences in this sample as well. The gene calls are TRBV5-1 and TRBJ1-5, with D uncertain. Germline CDR1 and CDR2: SGHRS and YFSETQ. There are 15 residues in the CDR3. V was pared by 0 bases and J by 1 base, with 8 bases between. The CDR3 DNA sequence: TGCGCCAGCAGCTTGGGGGGTTTGAGCAATCAGCCCCAGCATTTT. It translates to CASSLGGLSNQPQHF.

The chain combines TRBV21-1 with TRBJ2-7; the table gives TRBD1 as D, unverified against the DNA. TRBV21-1 corresponds to a pseudogene. The CDR3 loop spans 11 amino acids. The chain's CDR3 is CASSSRPQVDF. The CDR3 DNA reads TGTGCCAGCAGCTCCCGACCCCAGGTGGACTTC.